This passage covers 26 T cell receptor beta chains from one sample sequenced in a study of blood T cell repertoires in COVID-19 (TCRdb year 2020). Libraries came from the immunoSEQ multiplex PCR assay. Not all clones reach the TCRdb copy of this immuneACCESS table, which keeps in-frame sequences only. Checked studies attribute under half of the gap to unresolved V genes and leave the rest unexplained. The table for this sample lists 350,000 to 400,000 clones; around 90% of them were counted only once. The ten largest make up 6.5% of the sample. The sequenced sample was peripheral blood. These receptors all stem from a man younger than 30 with active or convalescent COVID-19.

The gene calls are TRBV7-2 and TRBJ2-1; D possibly corresponds to TRBD2 (5 bases). Germline CDR1 and CDR2: SGHTA and FQGNSA. The V and J ends lost 1 base and 3 bases respectively, with 7 bases between them. The CDR3 extends over 14 amino acids. Here the CDR3 DNA reads TGTGCCAGCAGCTTAGAAGCGGTCTACAATGAGCAGTTCTTC. Protein: CASSLEAVYNEQFF.

The V gene is TRBV27, the J gene TRBJ1-1; 7 bases fit TRBD1. The J segment lost 0 bases and the V segment lost 6 bases, leaving 7 bases of the junction unmatched. Germline-derived CDR1 and CDR2 are MNHEY and SMNVEV (reference sequence). The CDR3 extends over 15 amino acids. CDR3 region: CASRPVQGMNTEAFF. Written as DNA, the CDR3 is TGTGCCAGCAGGCCAGTACAGGGGATGAACACTGAAGCTTTCTTT.

The CDR3 nucleotides are TGTGCCAGCAGGGGACTAGCGGGGAAATACTTC. Its protein product is CASRGLAGKYF. This chain links TRBV6-5 with TRBJ2-7; 13 bases fit TRBD2. The germline CDR1 and CDR2 sequences are MNHEY and SVGAGI. Trimming at V came to 6 bases and at J to 13 bases, leaving 3 bases not matched to a gene. There are 11 residues in the CDR3.

This clone was detected only a few times. The genes are TRBV5-3 and TRBJ2-2; no clear D. TRBV5-3 is filed as an ORF, its function uncertain. Trimming cost V 1 base and J 7 bases, with 20 bases left between them. This CDR3 comprises 17 residues. This CDR3 is CARSLQLTERSFGELFF. CDR3 in DNA: TGTGCCAGAAGCTTGCAGCTAACGGAAAGGAGTTTCGGGGAGCTGTTTTTT.

The genes are TRBV6-4 and TRBJ2-7; TRBD1 agrees at 8 bases. This CDR3 contains 15 residues. CDR1 and CDR2 (germline): MRHNA, SNTAGT. Trimming removed 4 bases from V and 3 bases from J; junction bases left unmatched: 8. The CDR3 nucleotides are TGTGCCAGCAGTGTCCGGACAGGGACCGGCTACGAGCAGTACTTC. Translation gives CASSVRTGTGYEQYF.

This clone is a singleton in its sample. This rearrangement joins TRBV7-2 to TRBJ2-1; TRBD1 might be the D (6 bases). Per the germline V gene, CDR1 is SGHTA and CDR2 is FQGNSA. The CDR3 spans 16 residues. With 6 bases removed from V and 8 bases from J, the gap between germline ends came to 23 bases. CDR3 amino acids: CASRKFPGPGVYEQFF. CDR3 sequence (DNA): TGTGCCAGCAGGAAATTCCCGGGCCCAGGGGTCTATGAGCAGTTCTTC.

The chain recombines TRBV28 with TRBJ2-7; TRBD2 might be the D (6 bases). This CDR3 is built from 14 residues. Germline-derived CDR1 and CDR2 are MDHEN and SYDVKM. Deletions cut 7 bases from V and 3 bases from J, with 16 bases between. CDR3 coding DNA: TGTGCCAGCACTACCCCGGGACTTGTCTACGAGCAGTACTTC. Amino acid sequence: CASTTPGLVYEQYF. Together with reference TRBV28 and TRBJ2-7, the CDR3 gives the full variable domain: DVKVTQSSRYLVKRTGEKVFLECVQDMDHENMFWYRQDPGLGLRLIYFSYDVKMKEKGDIPEGYSVSREKKERFSLILESASTNQTSMYLCASTTPGLVYEQYFGPGTRLTVT.

The genes are TRBV25-1 and TRBJ2-1; D is ambiguous. This CDR3 has 15 residues. Trimming took 3 bases from V and 4 from J, leaving 13 bases between them. Germline V gene lookup returns CDR1 MGHDK and CDR2 SYGVNS. In DNA, the CDR3 is TGTGCCAGCAGTGACGAGGTTGTTGTTTACAATGAGCAGTTCTTC. Translation gives CASSDEVVVYNEQFF.

V and J are TRBV5-1 and TRBJ1-4; maybe TRBD1 (5 bases). The CDR3 extends over 15 amino acids. V was trimmed by 4 bases and J by 8 bases, leaving 18 bases between them. Germline lookup yields CDR1 SGHRS and CDR2 YFSETQ. CDR3 amino acids: CASSGSGGGLEKLFF. The CDR3 DNA is TGCGCCAGCAGCGGGAGCGGGGGAGGATTGGAAAAACTGTTTTTT.

This chain links TRBV19 with TRBJ1-6; D remains ambiguous. CDR1 LNHDA and CDR2 SQIVND come from the germline V gene (reference sequence). The V and J ends lost 7 bases and 6 bases respectively, with 16 bases between them. This CDR3 comprises 15 residues. CDR3 loop: CASKKLEGGNSPLHF. The DNA of the CDR3 is TGTGCCAGTAAGAAACTGGAGGGAGGTAATTCACCCCTCCACTTT. Variable domain in full (rest from reference TRBV19 and TRBJ1-6): DGGITQSPKYLFRKEGQNVTLSCEQNLNHDAMYWYRQDPGQGLRLIYYSQIVNDFQKGDIAEGYSVSREKKESFPLTVTSAQKNPTAFYLCASKKLEGGNSPLHFGNGTRLTVT.

This sequence joins TRBV14 and TRBJ2-3, with 7 bases identical to TRBD1. The CDR3 contains 15 residues. Germline values: CDR1 SGHDN, CDR2 FVKESK. With 4 bases clipped from V and 4 bases from J, the junction kept 8 bases outside the gene matches. The CDR3: CASSPGQRTADTQYF. The CDR3 DNA reads as TGTGCCAGCAGCCCGGGACAGCGAACGGCAGATACGCAGTATTTT. The full variable domain, completed using reference TRBV14 and TRBJ2-3, is EAGVTQFPSHSVIEKGQTVTLRCDPISGHDNLYWYRRVMGKEIKFLLHFVKESKQDESGMPNNRFLAERTGGTYSTLKVQPAELEDSGVYFCASSPGQRTADTQYFGPGTRLTVL.

J is TRBJ1-5 and V is TRBV7-9; D not certain. The CDR3 has 14 residues. CDR1 is SEHNR and CDR2 is FQNEAQ in the germline V gene (reference sequence). Trimming left V 5 bases short and J 4 bases short, with 12 bases between. Here the CDR3 DNA reads TGTGCCAGCAGCGCGGCGGTAGGAAATCAGCCCCAGCATTTT. It specifies CASSAAVGNQPQHF.

The chain has TRBV6-2 or TRBV6-3 and TRBJ2-5; tentatively, D is TRBD2 (5 bases). Germline V lookup: CDR1 MNHEY, CDR2 SVGEGT. With 6 bases removed from V and 7 bases from J, the gap between germline ends came to 15 bases. This CDR3 region has 13 residues. CDR3 DNA sequence: TGTGCCAGCAGCCTGGACTTGGCGGGGACCCAGTACTTC. Amino acid sequence: CASSLDLAGTQYF.

This chain connects TRBV10-3 to TRBJ2-2; tentative D call: TRBD2 (6 bases). CDR3 length: 13 amino acids. Trimming shortened V by 8 bases and J by 6 bases, and 13 bases separated the two germline ends. Germline values: CDR1 ENHRY, CDR2 SYGVKD. CDR3 residues: CAIQSGVSGELFF. CDR3 nucleotides: TGTGCCATCCAATCGGGGGTCTCCGGGGAGCTGTTTTTT.

The chain employs TRBV3-1 (or the pseudogene TRBV3-2) and TRBJ2-5, with D maybe TRBD2 (5 bases). V lost 0 bases to trimming and J lost 10 bases, with 15 bases between them. This CDR3 comprises 14 residues. CDR1 and CDR2 (germline): LGHDT, YNNKEL (reference sequence). The CDR3: CASSQDIALGDQYF. The CDR3 coding sequence is TGTGCCAGCAGCCAAGACATAGCTTTGGGAGACCAGTACTTC.

The chain employs TRBV5-1 and TRBJ1-3; tentatively, D is TRBD1 (6 bases). Germline V lookup: CDR1 SGHRS, CDR2 YFSETQ. The germline V and J ends were trimmed by 0 bases and 1 base, with 17 bases remaining between them. This CDR3 comprises 18 residues. In DNA form, the CDR3 reads TGCGCCAGCAGCTTGGGGGACATTCCTCTTGGGTCTGGAAACACCATATATTTT. Amino acids: CASSLGDIPLGSGNTIYF.

CDR3 nucleotide sequence: TGTGCCAGCTCACCACCTCAGACAGGGGGCAGCTATGGCTACACCTTC. Translation gives CASSPPQTGGSYGYTF. The chain combines TRBV18 with TRBJ1-2, with TRBD1 matching over 10 bases. This CDR3 is built from 16 residues. The germline V gene has CDR1 KGHSH and CDR2 LQKENI. Germline trimming cut 0 bases from V and 4 bases from J; bases unmatched to any gene: 5.

The chain joins TRBV5-1 to TRBJ1-1; a possible D gene is TRBD1 (5 bases). Per germline, CDR1 SGHRS and CDR2 YFSETQ. Between the trimmed V and J ends, which lost 4 bases and 3 bases, there was a span of 16 bases. The CDR3 consists of 15 residues. The CDR3 sequence is CASSPPLGGHTEAFF. CDR3 bases: TGCGCCAGCAGCCCCCCCTTGGGGGGACACACTGAAGCTTTCTTT.

The rearrangement links TRBV7-9 to TRBJ1-1; 10 bases match TRBD1. From germline, CDR1 is SEHNR and CDR2 FQNEAQ (reference sequence). This CDR3 comprises 16 residues. V was clipped by 1 base and J by 11 bases; unmatched bases: 13. CDR3 sequence reads: CASSLGATGGGNEAFF. The CDR3 DNA reads as TGTGCCAGCAGCTTAGGGGCGACAGGGGGCGGAAACGAGGCTTTCTTT. The variable domain in full, completed from reference TRBV7-9 and TRBJ1-1, reads DTGVSQNPRHKITKRGQNVTFRCDPISEHNRLYWYRQTLGQGPEFLTYFQNEAQLEKSRLLSDRFSAERPKGSFSTLEIQRTEQGDSAMYLCASSLGATGGGNEAFFGQGTRLTVV.

The chain employs TRBV7-8 and TRBJ1-1; no clear D. CDR1 and CDR2 (germline): SGHVS, FQNEAQ. Trimming removed 5 bases at V and 7 bases at J, with 14 bases between. CDR3 length equals 13 residues. The CDR3 DNA follows: TGTGCCAGCAGCCATATTTTCCCAGGTGAAGCTTTCTTT. Protein: CASSHIFPGEAFF.

This chain joins TRBV11-3 and TRBJ2-1, with 10 positions matching TRBD2. The junction had 4 bases not matched to a gene; V was cut back by 5 bases and J by 6 bases. The CDR3 loop spans 14 amino acids. The germline CDR1 and CDR2 sequences are SGHNT and YENEEA. Written as DNA, the CDR3 is TGTGCCAGCAGCCGAAGCGGGGGGGCCAATGAGCAGTTCTTC. It translates to CASSRSGGANEQFF.

V is TRBV5-1 and J is TRBJ1-6; D ambiguous. Deletions cut 0 bases from V and 7 bases from J, with 14 bases between. Germline lookup yields CDR1 SGHRS and CDR2 YFSETQ. This CDR3 is built from 16 residues. CDR3 amino acids: CASSLVFTGSNSPLHF. CDR3 sequence (DNA): TGCGCCAGCAGCTTGGTCTTCACCGGGTCGAATTCACCCCTCCACTTT.

This clone was detected only once. The chain uses TRBV2 and TRBJ2-1, with a possible D match to TRBD1 (6 bases). Per germline, CDR1 SNHLY and CDR2 FYNNEI. CDR3 size: 12 residues. The V and J ends lost 10 bases and 5 bases respectively, with 12 bases between them. As DNA, the CDR3 is TGTGCCACCCACAGGGAAGACAATGAGCAGTTCTTC. This codes for CATHREDNEQFF.

The V call is TRBV7-6, the J call TRBJ2-7; D possibly corresponds to TRBD1 (5 bases). Looked up from germline, CDR1 is SGHVS and CDR2 is FNYEAQ. The CDR3 covers 13 residues. V was shortened by 3 bases and J by 5 bases, with 11 bases between the two germline ends. CDR3 sequence reads: CASSFKQVNEQYF. CDR3 DNA sequence: TGTGCCAGCAGCTTCAAACAGGTCAACGAGCAGTACTTC.

V and J are TRBV15 and TRBJ2-3, with 12 bases matching TRBD2. Germline loops: CDR1 LNHNV, CDR2 YYDKDF (reference sequence). The V segment lost 1 base and the J segment 5 bases; nucleotides outside the gene matches: 7. The CDR3 consists of 17 residues. The CDR3 DNA reads TGTGCCACCAGCAGAGGGTCACTAGCGGGGGGCCTAGATACGCAGTATTTT. It codes for CATSRGSLAGGLDTQYF.

A remark on this clone: The junction departs from the called germline gene at one end, perhaps through a read error. The rearrangement joins TRBV7-7 to TRBJ1-6; D unclear. The CDR3 is 13 amino acids. Germline CDR1 reads SSHAT; CDR2 reads FNYEAQ (reference sequence). CDR3 sequence reads: CASSLLFGSPLHF. The CDR3, as DNA: TGTGCTAGCAGCCTTCTGTTCGGTTCACCCCTCCACTTT.